These 3 T cell receptor beta chains were sequenced from one sample in a study of blood T cell repertoires in COVID-19. Clones were sequenced by immunoSEQ multiplex PCR, and TCRdb holds only the in-frame ones, with some missing. The sample shows around 130,000 clones, around 89% of them seen only once. What was sequenced was peripheral blood. Receptors were obtained from a woman older than 75 with acute or convalescent COVID-19.

V gene TRBV5-1 combines with J gene TRBJ2-5; 7 positions agree with TRBD2. The CDR3 has 14 residues. Germline CDR1 reads SGHRS; CDR2 reads YFSETQ. Trimming cost V 0 bases and J 3 bases; bases outside gene matches: 2. CDR3 sequence: CASSLVAGEETQYF. The CDR3 coding sequence is TGCGCCAGCAGCTTGGTTGCGGGGGAAGAGACCCAGTACTTC.

The genes are TRBV30 and TRBJ1-5; 8 bases align to TRBD1. With 3 bases clipped from V and 7 bases from J, the junction kept 8 bases outside the gene matches. The CDR3 contains 14 residues. Germline V gene sequence: CDR1 GTSNPN, CDR2 SVGIG (reference sequence). CDR3 loop: CAWRASGGGQPQHF. CDR3 nucleotide sequence: TGTGCCTGGAGGGCCTCAGGGGGCGGACAGCCCCAGCATTTT.

The chain carries TRBV20-1 and TRBJ2-3, with TRBD1 matching 10 bases. Germline V gene sequence: CDR1 DFQATT, CDR2 SNEGSKA (reference sequence). The CDR3 runs 14 residues. The J segment lost 6 bases and the V segment lost 3 bases, leaving 6 bases of the junction unmatched. The CDR3 protein is CSASPGTGADTQYF. CDR3 nucleotides: TGCAGTGCTAGTCCCGGGACAGGGGCTGATACGCAGTATTTT.